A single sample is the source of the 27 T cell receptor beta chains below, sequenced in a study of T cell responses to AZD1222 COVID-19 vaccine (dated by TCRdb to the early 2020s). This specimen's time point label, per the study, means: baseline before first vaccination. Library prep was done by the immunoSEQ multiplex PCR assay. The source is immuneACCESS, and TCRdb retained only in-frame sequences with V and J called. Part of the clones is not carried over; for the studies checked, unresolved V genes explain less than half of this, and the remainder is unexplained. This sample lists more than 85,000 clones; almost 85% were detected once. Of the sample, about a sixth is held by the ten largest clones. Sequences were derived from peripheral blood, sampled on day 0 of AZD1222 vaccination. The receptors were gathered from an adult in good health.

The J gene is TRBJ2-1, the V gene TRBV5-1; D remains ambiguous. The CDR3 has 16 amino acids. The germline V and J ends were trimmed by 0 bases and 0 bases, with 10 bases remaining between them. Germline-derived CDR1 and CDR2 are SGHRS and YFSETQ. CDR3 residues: CASSLASVSSYNEQFF. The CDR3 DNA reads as TGCGCCAGCAGCTTGGCCTCGGTGAGCTCCTACAATGAGCAGTTCTTC.

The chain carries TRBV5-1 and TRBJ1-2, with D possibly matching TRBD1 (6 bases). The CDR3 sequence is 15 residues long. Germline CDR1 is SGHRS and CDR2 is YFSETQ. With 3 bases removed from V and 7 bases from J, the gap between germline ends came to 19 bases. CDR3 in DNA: TGCGCCAGCAGCTCCAAACTAACAGGGAGTGCTGGCTACACCTTC. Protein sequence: CASSSKLTGSAGYTF. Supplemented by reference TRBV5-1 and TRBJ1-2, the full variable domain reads KAGVTQTPRYLIKTRGQQVTLSCSPISGHRSVSWYQQTPGQGLQFLFEYFSETQRNKGNFPGRFSGRQFSNSRSEMNVSTLELGDSALYLCASSSKLTGSAGYTFGSGTRLTVV.

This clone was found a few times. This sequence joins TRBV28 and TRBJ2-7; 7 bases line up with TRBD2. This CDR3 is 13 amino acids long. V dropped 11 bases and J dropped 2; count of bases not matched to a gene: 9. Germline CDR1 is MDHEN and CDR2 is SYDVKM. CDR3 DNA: TGTGCCGCTATAAACAGCGGGACCTACGAGCAGTACTTC. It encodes CAAINSGTYEQYF.

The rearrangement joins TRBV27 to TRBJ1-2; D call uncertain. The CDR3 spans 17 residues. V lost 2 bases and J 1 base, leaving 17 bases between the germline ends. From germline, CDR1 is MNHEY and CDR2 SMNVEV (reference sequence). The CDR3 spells CASSLRPTGVVNYGYTF. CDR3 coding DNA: TGTGCCAGCAGTTTAAGACCCACCGGGGTCGTTAACTATGGCTACACCTTC.

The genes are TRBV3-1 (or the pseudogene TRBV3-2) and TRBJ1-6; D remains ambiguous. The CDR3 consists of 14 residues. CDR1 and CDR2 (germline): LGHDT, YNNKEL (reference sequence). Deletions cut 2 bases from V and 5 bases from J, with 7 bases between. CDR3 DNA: TGTGCCAGCAGCCAACCAGTCGATAATTCACCCCTCCACTTT. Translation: CASSQPVDNSPLHF.

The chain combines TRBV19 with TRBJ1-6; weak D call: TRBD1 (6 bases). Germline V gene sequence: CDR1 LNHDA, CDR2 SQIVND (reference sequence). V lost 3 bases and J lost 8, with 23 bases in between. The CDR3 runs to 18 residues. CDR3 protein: CASSMGATGAPSDSPLHF. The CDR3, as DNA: TGTGCCAGTAGTATGGGGGCTACAGGAGCCCCTTCGGATTCACCCCTCCACTTT.

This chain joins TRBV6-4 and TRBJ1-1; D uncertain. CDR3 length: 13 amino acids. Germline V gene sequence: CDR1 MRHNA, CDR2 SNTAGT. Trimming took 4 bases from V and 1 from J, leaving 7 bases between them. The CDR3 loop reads CASSASANTEAFF. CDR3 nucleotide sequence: TGTGCCAGCAGTGCTTCAGCGAACACTGAAGCTTTCTTT.

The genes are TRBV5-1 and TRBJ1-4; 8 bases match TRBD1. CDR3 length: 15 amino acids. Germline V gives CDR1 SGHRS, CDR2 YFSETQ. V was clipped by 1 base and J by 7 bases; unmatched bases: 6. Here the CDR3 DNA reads TGCGCCAGCAGCTTGTGGGGACAGGAAGGTGAAAAACTGTTTTTT. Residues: CASSLWGQEGEKLFF.

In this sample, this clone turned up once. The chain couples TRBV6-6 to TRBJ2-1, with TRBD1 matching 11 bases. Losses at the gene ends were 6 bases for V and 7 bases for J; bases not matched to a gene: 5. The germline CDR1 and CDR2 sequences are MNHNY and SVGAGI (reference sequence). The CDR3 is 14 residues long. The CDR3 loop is CASRPGTGGNEQFF. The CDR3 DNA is TGTGCCAGCAGGCCCGGGACAGGGGGTAATGAGCAGTTCTTC.

The CDR3 nucleotides are TGTGCCAGCAGTGATGAGCAGAAGCATAATTCACCCCTCCACTTT. Translation gives CASSDEQKHNSPLHF. The V gene is TRBV25-1, the J gene TRBJ1-6; D is ambiguous. Germline-derived CDR1 and CDR2 are MGHDK and SYGVNS. Trimming removed 3 bases at V and 5 bases at J, with 11 bases between. The CDR3 extends over 15 amino acids. Variable domain in full (rest from reference TRBV25-1 and TRBJ1-6): EADIYQTPRYLVIGTGKKITLECSQTMGHDKMYWYQQDPGMELHLIHYSYGVNSTEKGDLSSESTVSRIRTEHFPLTLESARPSHTSQYLCASSDEQKHNSPLHFGNGTRLTVT.

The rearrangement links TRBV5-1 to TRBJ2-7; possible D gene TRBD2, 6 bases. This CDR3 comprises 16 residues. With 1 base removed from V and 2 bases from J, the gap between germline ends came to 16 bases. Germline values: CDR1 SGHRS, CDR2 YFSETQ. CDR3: CASSLMGGGETYEQYV. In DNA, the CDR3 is TGCGCCAGCAGCTTGATGGGCGGCGGGGAGACCTACGAGCAGTACGTC.

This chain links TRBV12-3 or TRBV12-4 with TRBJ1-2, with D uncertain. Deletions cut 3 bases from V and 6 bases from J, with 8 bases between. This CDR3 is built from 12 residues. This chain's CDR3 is CASSFGVDGYTF. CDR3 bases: TGTGCCAGCAGTTTCGGAGTGGATGGCTACACCTTC.

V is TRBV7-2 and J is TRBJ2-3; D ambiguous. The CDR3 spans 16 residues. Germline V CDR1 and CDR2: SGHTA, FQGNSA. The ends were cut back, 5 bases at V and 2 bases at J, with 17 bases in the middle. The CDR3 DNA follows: TGTGCCAGCAGCCTCCAGTTGGAGAGCGTCACAGATACGCAGTATTTT. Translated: CASSLQLESVTDTQYF.

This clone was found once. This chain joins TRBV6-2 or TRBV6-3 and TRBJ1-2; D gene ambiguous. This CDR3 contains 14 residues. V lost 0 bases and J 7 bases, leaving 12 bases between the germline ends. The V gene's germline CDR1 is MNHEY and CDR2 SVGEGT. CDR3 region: CASSYSTVPGGYTF. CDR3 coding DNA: TGTGCCAGCAGTTACTCCACAGTGCCGGGTGGCTACACCTTC.

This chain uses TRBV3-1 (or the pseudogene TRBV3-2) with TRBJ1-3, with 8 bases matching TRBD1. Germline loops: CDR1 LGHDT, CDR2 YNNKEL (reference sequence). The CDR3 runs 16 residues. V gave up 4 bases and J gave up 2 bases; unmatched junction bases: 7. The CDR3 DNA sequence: TGTGCCAGCAGCCCCGGACAGGGCATCGCTGGAAACACCATATATTTT. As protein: CASSPGQGIAGNTIYF.

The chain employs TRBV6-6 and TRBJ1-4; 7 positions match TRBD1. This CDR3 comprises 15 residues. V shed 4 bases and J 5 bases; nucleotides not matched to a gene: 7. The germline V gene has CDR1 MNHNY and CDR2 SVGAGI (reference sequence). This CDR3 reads CASSSAGQRNEKLFF. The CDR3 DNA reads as TGTGCCAGCAGTTCCGCGGGACAGAGAAATGAAAAACTGTTTTTT.

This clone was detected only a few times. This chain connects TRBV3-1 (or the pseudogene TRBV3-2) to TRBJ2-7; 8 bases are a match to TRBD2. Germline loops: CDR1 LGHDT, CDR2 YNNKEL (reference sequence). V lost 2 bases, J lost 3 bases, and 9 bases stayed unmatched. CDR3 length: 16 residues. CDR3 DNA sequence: TGTGCCAGCAGCCAAAGGTCGGGAGGGAGCCTCTACGAGCAGTACTTC. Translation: CASSQRSGGSLYEQYF.

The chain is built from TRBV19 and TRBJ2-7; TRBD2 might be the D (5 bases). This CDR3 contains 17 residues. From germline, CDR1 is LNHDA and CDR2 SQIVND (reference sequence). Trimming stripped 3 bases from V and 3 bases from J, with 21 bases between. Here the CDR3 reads CASSIYEGASTVYEQYF. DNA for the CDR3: TGTGCCAGTAGTATTTACGAGGGTGCCTCAACAGTCTACGAGCAGTACTTC.

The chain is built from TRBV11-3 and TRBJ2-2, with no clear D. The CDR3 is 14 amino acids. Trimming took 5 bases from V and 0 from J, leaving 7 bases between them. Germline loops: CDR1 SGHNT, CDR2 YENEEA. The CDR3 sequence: CASSPRTNTGELFF. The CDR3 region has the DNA TGTGCCAGCAGCCCCCGGACGAACACCGGGGAGCTGTTTTTT.

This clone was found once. CDR3 DNA sequence: TGTGCCAGCAATCCGGACAGATCCGACTATGGCTACACCTTC. As protein: CASNPDRSDYGYTF. V usage is TRBV2 and J usage is TRBJ1-2, with a possible D match to TRBD1 (6 bases). Germline CDR1 SNHLY, CDR2 FYNNEI. The CDR3 is made up of 14 amino acids. The V end was cut by 7 bases, the J end by 3 bases, with 15 bases between.

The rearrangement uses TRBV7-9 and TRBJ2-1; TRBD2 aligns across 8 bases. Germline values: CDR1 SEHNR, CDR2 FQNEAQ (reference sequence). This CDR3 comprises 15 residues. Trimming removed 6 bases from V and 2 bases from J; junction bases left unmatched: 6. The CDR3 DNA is TGTGCCAGCAGTTTACGGGAGGGGCCCTACAATGAGCAGTTCTTC. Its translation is CASSLREGPYNEQFF.

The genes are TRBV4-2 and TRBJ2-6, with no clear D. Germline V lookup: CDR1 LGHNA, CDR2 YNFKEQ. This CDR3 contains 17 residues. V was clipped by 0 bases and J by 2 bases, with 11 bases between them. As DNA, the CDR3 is TGTGCCAGCAGCCAAGACATGGGGTACGCTGGGGCCAACGTCCTGACTTTC. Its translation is CASSQDMGYAGANVLTF.

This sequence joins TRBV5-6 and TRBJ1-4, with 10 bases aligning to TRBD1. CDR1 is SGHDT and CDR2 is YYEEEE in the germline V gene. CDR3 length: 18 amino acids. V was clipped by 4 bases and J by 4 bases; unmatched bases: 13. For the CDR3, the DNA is TGTGCCAGCAGCACCCGGACAGGGGGGAGCCGGATTAATGAAAAACTGTTTTTT. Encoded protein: CASSTRTGGSRINEKLFF.

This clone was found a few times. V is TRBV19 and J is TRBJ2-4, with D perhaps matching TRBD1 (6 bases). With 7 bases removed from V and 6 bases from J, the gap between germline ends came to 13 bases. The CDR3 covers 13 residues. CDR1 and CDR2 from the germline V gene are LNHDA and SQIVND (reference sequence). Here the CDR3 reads CASKMDSINIQYF. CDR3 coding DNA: TGTGCCAGTAAGATGGACAGTATAAACATTCAGTACTTC.

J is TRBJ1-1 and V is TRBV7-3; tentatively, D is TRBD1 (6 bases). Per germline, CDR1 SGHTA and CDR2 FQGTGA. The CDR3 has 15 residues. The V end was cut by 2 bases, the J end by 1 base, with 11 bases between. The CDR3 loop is CASSLYPGANTEAFF. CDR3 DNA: TGTGCCAGCAGCTTATACCCAGGGGCGAACACTGAAGCTTTCTTT.

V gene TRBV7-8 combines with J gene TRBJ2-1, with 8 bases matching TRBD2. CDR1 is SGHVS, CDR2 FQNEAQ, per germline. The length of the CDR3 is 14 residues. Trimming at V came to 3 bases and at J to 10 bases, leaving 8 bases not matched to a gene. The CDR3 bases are TGTGCCAGCAGCTTGAGTAGCGGGACCAGAGAGCAGTTCTTC. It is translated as CASSLSSGTREQFF. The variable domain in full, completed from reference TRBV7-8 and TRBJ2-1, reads GAGVSQSPRYKVAKRGQDVALRCDPISGHVSLFWYQQALGQGPEFLTYFQNEAQLDKSGLPSDRFFAERPEGSVSTLKIQRTQQEDSAVYLCASSLSSGTREQFFGPGTRLTVL.

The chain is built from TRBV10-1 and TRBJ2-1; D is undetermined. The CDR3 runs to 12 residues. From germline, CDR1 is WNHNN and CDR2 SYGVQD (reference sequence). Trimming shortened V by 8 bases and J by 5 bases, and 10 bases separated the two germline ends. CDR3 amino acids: CASPFGHNEQFF. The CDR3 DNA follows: TGCGCCAGCCCCTTCGGGCACAATGAGCAGTTCTTC.